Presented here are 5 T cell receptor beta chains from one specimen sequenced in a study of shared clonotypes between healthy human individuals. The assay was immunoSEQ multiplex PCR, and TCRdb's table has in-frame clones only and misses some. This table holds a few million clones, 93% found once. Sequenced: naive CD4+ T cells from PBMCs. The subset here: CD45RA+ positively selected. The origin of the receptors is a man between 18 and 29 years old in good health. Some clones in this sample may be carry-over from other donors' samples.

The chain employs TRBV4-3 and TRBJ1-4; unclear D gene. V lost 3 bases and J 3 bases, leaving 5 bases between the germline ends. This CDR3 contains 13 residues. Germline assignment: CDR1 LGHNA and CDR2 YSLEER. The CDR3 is CASSHQPNEKLFF. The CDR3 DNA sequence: TGCGCCAGCAGCCATCAGCCTAATGAAAAACTGTTTTTT.

The CDR3 coding sequence is TGTGCCAGCAGCTTACACAGGGACTATGGCTACACCTTC. It yields the protein CASSLHRDYGYTF. V gene TRBV7-9 combines with J gene TRBJ1-2, with D possibly being TRBD1 (6 bases). Germline V gives CDR1 SEHNR, CDR2 FQNEAQ (reference sequence). This CDR3 comprises 13 residues. The V and J ends lost 2 bases and 3 bases respectively, with 7 bases between them.

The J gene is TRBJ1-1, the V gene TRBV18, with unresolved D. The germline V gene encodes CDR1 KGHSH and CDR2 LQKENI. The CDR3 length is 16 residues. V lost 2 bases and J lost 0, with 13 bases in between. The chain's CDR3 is CASSPGLGQVNTEAFF. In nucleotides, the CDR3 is TGTGCCAGCTCACCAGGCTTAGGGCAGGTGAACACTGAAGCTTTCTTT.

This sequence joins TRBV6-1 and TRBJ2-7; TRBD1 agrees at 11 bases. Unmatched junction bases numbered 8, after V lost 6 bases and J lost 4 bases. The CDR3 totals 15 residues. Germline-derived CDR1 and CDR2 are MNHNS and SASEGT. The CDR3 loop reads CASRDRTGGWYEQYF. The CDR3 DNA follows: TGTGCCAGCAGGGACCGGACAGGGGGCTGGTACGAGCAGTACTTC.

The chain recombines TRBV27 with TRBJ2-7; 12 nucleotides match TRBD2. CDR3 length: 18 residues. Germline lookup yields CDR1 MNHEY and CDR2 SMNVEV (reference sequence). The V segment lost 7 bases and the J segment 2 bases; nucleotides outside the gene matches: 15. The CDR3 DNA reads TGTGCCAGCAAGAGACTAGCGGGAGTGAGTGGGGGGGCCTACGAGCAGTACTTC. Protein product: CASKRLAGVSGGAYEQYF.